A single sample gave rise to the 12 T cell receptor beta chains below, sequenced in a study of shared clonotypes between healthy human individuals. CD45RO-negative, CCR7-selected cells formed the naive CD8 fraction, which excluded terminally differentiated effector memory CD45RA+ cells. This table comes from immunoSEQ multiplex PCR, and its TCRdb copy is limited to in-frame clones, with some not included. The data show about 2 million clones, about 95% seen once. Input material: naive CD8+ T cells sorted from blood. The source is a man younger than 35 in good health.

The rearrangement joins TRBV5-1 to TRBJ1-4; 10 bases fit TRBD1. J gave up 8 bases and V 4 bases, and 8 bases lay outside the gene matches. The germline V gene encodes CDR1 SGHRS and CDR2 YFSETQ. The CDR3 has 15 amino acids. The CDR3 bases are TGCGCCAGCAGCGGGAGGACAGGGGGTGAGGAAAAACTGTTTTTT. Its translation is CASSGRTGGEEKLFF.

The V gene is TRBV13, the J gene TRBJ2-5, with D uncertain. The assigned J gene may be wrong: the sequence end matches TRBJ2-7 better. Germline V gene sequence: CDR1 PRHDT, CDR2 FYEKMQ (reference sequence). This CDR3 is 13 amino acids long. The CDR3 reads CASSFGRSYEQYF. The CDR3, as DNA: TGTGCCAGCAGCTTTGGCAGGAGCTACGAGCAGTACTTC.

The rearrangement links TRBV2 to TRBJ2-7, with unresolved D. Germline CDR1 reads SNHLY; CDR2 reads FYNNEI. V shed 1 base and J shed 2 bases, with 12 bases lying between them. This CDR3 has 15 amino acids. The CDR3 bases are TGTGCCAGCAGTGAAGACCCGCCCCCTGCCTACGAGCAGTACTTC. Translation gives CASSEDPPPAYEQYF.

The CDR3 DNA sequence: TGTGCCAGCTCCTGGGGGAATGATGGCTACACCTTC. Amino acids: CASSWGNDGYTF. V and J are TRBV18 and TRBJ1-2; possible D gene TRBD1, 5 bases. This CDR3 comprises 12 residues. Germline V CDR1 and CDR2: KGHSH, LQKENI. The germline V and J ends were trimmed by 6 bases and 6 bases, with 11 bases remaining between them.

Here the CDR3 DNA reads TGTGCCAGCAGCTTCCGACTAGCGGGAGCCAAAAACATTCAGTACTTC. Amino acids: CASSFRLAGAKNIQYF. The chain joins TRBV7-2 to TRBJ2-4, with 10 bases matching TRBD2. Germline values: CDR1 SGHTA, CDR2 FQGNSA. The V and J ends lost 3 bases and 0 bases, in that order; junction bases with no gene match: 2. This CDR3 comprises 16 residues.

The CDR3 DNA reads as TGCGCCAGCAGCCAAGTCTGGGACAGGGCTAATGAAAAACTGTTTTTT. This codes for CASSQVWDRANEKLFF. V and J are TRBV4-3 and TRBJ1-4; 9 bases fit TRBD1. Trimming at V came to 1 base and at J to 3 bases, leaving 3 bases not matched to a gene. The CDR3 sequence is 16 residues long. CDR1 LGHNA and CDR2 YSLEER come from the germline V gene.

In the case of this clone: This sample includes further DNA sequences coding for the same CDR3. The V and J genes are TRBV6-5 and TRBJ2-7; D remains ambiguous. Germline V gives CDR1 MNHEY, CDR2 SVGAGI. The CDR3 covers 11 residues. V lost 4 bases and J 4 bases, leaving 5 bases between the germline ends. This chain's CDR3 is CASSSVYEQYF. For the CDR3, the DNA is TGTGCCAGCAGTTCAGTTTACGAGCAGTACTTC.

CDR3 residues: CASNRWENSYNEQFF. The CDR3 region has the DNA TGTGCCAGCAACAGGTGGGAGAACTCCTACAATGAGCAGTTCTTC. V is TRBV9 and J is TRBJ2-1; either TRBD1 or TRBD2 may fit D (5 bases each). V lost 6 bases and J 0 bases, leaving 13 bases between the germline ends. The germline V gene encodes CDR1 SGDLS and CDR2 YYNGEE. The CDR3 runs to 15 residues.

The chain couples TRBV7-3 to TRBJ2-2, with TRBD1 matching 10 bases. J was trimmed by 2 bases and V by 3 bases; bases with no gene match: 3. Germline CDR1 and CDR2: SGHTA and FQGTGA. The CDR3 is 16 residues long. This chain's CDR3 is CASSLTTGGNTGELFF. The CDR3, as DNA: TGTGCCAGCAGCTTGACGACAGGGGGCAACACCGGGGAGCTGTTTTTT. Supplemented by reference TRBV7-3 and TRBJ2-2, the full variable domain reads GAGVSQTPSNKVTEKGKYVELRCDPISGHTALYWYRQSLGQGPEFLIYFQGTGAADDSGLPNDRFFAVRPEGSVSTLKIQRTERGDSAVYLCASSLTTGGNTGELFFGEGSRLTVL.

The V call is TRBV7-8, the J call TRBJ1-4, with 9 nucleotides matching TRBD1. V lost 5 bases and J lost 8; bases outside the gene matches: 6. The CDR3 has 14 residues. In germline, CDR1 is SGHVS, CDR2 FQNEAQ. CDR3 sequence reads: CASSLQGAWEKLFF. CDR3 bases: TGTGCCAGCAGCCTACAGGGGGCTTGGGAAAAACTGTTTTTT.

The chain couples TRBV10-3 to TRBJ2-5; no clear D gene. Trimming stripped 2 bases from V and 5 bases from J, with 6 bases between. Germline values: CDR1 ENHRY, CDR2 SYGVKD. The length of the CDR3 is 12 residues. CDR3 nucleotide sequence: TGTGCCATCAGTGAGGTTCGGGAGACCCAGTACTTC. It specifies CAISEVRETQYF.

This chain connects TRBV27 to TRBJ2-3, with D possibly being TRBD1 (5 bases). Germline lookup yields CDR1 MNHEY and CDR2 SMNVEV (reference sequence). V lost 3 bases and J 6 bases, leaving 13 bases between the germline ends. The CDR3 extends over 14 amino acids. In nucleotides, the CDR3 is TGTGCCAGCAGTTTTTTGGGGCCCGAGGATACGCAGTATTTT. Translating it yields CASSFLGPEDTQYF.